The clone carrying this T cell receptor (beta chain) came up many times. The antigen is not known. Peripheral blood from each donor was collected in a volume of approximately 9.2 milliliters. No fewer than 5.5 micrograms of total RNA were isolated from every sample. Germline loops: CDR1 SGHVS, CDR2 FNYEAQ. The CDR3 loop spans 15 amino acids. The germline V and J ends were trimmed by 5 bases and 3 bases, with 14 bases remaining between them. These data belong to a study of blood T cells in healthy people across ages. Regarding the study as a whole: Underestimates were what the diversity estimates from one million T cells were considered to be.

A J-beta primer mix and a sample-barcoded 5' primer were used in a second PCR of roughly 6 to 11 cycles. Sequencing of every sample gave 3 million or more CDR3-containing paired-end reads. TCRdb redid the calling of the 5' RACE reads with MiXCR, one entry per CDR3 protein. This sample has 540,000 or so distinct CDR3 sequences, with roughly 43% found just once. The sequenced sample consisted of blood. The gene calls are TRBV7-6 and TRBJ2-1; unclear D gene. The sequence derives from a man at least 80 years old in good health. DNA of the CDR3: TGTGCCAGCAGCCGTCGTGCCCCCTACTACAATGAGCAGTTCTTC. Translating it yields CASSRRAPYYNEQFF.